What follows are 15 T cell receptor beta chains derived from one specimen sequenced in a study of blood T cell repertoires in COVID-19. The protocol was immunoSEQ multiplex PCR, while the TCRdb copy is restricted to in-frame clones and leaves out a portion. The table lists around 210,000 clones, over 75% of them singletons. Input material: peripheral blood. The receptors here all came from a man aged 45-65 years with COVID-19, enrolled during active disease.

The chain is built from TRBV5-1 and TRBJ1-2, with 7 bases matching TRBD1. Germline V gives CDR1 SGHRS, CDR2 YFSETQ. After removal of 3 bases from V and 6 bases from J, the junction contained 11 bases not matched to a gene. This CDR3 has 15 residues. The CDR3 reads CASSSEETGWHGYTF. The CDR3 nucleotides read TGCGCCAGCAGCTCCGAAGAGACAGGGTGGCATGGCTACACCTTC.

In DNA, the CDR3 is TGCGCCAGCAGCCTGGCCGATAGCGGGGGGGCGCACGAGCAGTACTTC. This encodes CASSLADSGGAHEQYF. V is TRBV5-1 and J is TRBJ2-7, with 11 nucleotides matching TRBD2. The CDR3 extends over 16 amino acids. Germline loops: CDR1 SGHRS, CDR2 YFSETQ. V was clipped by 4 bases and J by 5 bases; unmatched bases: 11.

In this sample, this clone turned up a few times. The CDR3 region is CASRDAGYSYEQYF. Here the CDR3 DNA reads TGTGCCAGCAGAGACGCGGGTTACTCCTACGAGCAGTACTTC. The chain uses TRBV19 and TRBJ2-7; the D gene is possibly TRBD2 (5 bases). CDR1 and CDR2 from the germline V gene are LNHDA and SQIVND (reference sequence). Trimming removed 9 bases from V and 0 bases from J, with 15 bases in between. The CDR3 extends over 14 amino acids.

This clone was seen a few times. The V gene is TRBV12-3 or TRBV12-4, the J gene TRBJ1-6; no definite D call. Trimming cost V 3 bases and J 9 bases, with 6 bases left between them. The CDR3 contains 12 residues. Here the CDR3 reads CASSLSRSPLHF. CDR3 in DNA: TGTGCCAGCAGTTTGTCCCGTTCACCCCTCCACTTT.

The chain employs TRBV29-1 and TRBJ2-3, with 12 bases that match TRBD2. The CDR3 contains 16 residues. V was pared by 8 bases and J by 1 base, with 10 bases of the junction left unmatched. Looked up from germline, CDR1 is SQVTM and CDR2 is ANQGSEA. The CDR3, as DNA: TGCAGCCTGACCGGGACTAGCGGGCGCCGCACAGATACGCAGTATTTT. Protein sequence: CSLTGTSGRRTDTQYF.

This clone has a single count. This chain joins TRBV19 and TRBJ1-5, with D hard to call. Looked up from germline, CDR1 is LNHDA and CDR2 is SQIVND (reference sequence). V gave up 5 bases and J gave up 1 base, with 15 bases separating them. The CDR3 consists of 16 residues. Written as DNA, the CDR3 is TGTGCCAGTAGTCGCTGGGGAGCCTCGAGCAATCAGCCCCAGCATTTT. This gives the protein CASSRWGASSNQPQHF.

This sequence joins TRBV7-2 and TRBJ2-1, with 14 nucleotides matching TRBD2. Trimming took 7 bases from V and 6 from J; bases not matched to a gene: 5. Germline V lookup: CDR1 SGHTA, CDR2 FQGNSA. This CDR3 comprises 15 residues. CDR3 in amino acids: CASKTSGGAVNEQFF. The CDR3 bases are TGTGCCAGCAAGACTAGCGGGGGGGCAGTCAATGAGCAGTTCTTC.

The chain combines TRBV6-2 or TRBV6-3 with TRBJ2-3, with TRBD1 matching over 7 bases. Germline CDR1 and CDR2: MNHEY and SVGEGT. The CDR3 has 15 amino acids. V was pared by 4 bases and J by 1 base, with 5 bases of the junction left unmatched. Written as DNA, the CDR3 is TGTGCCAGCAGTTCCCCCGACAGGGGCACAGATACGCAGTATTTT. Its protein is CASSSPDRGTDTQYF.

The chain couples TRBV3-1 (or the pseudogene TRBV3-2) to TRBJ2-3, with TRBD2 matching 7 bases. The germline V gene encodes CDR1 LGHDT and CDR2 YNNKEL (reference sequence). The CDR3 length is 15 residues. Trimming took 1 base from V and 2 from J; bases not matched to a gene: 3. CDR3: CASSQGSGVTDTQYF. The CDR3 bases are TGTGCCAGCAGCCAAGGAAGCGGGGTCACAGATACGCAGTATTTT.

V is TRBV7-9 and J is TRBJ2-1; 8 positions match TRBD2. The CDR3 is 15 amino acids. The V segment lost 2 bases and the J segment 6 bases; nucleotides outside the gene matches: 6. CDR1 and CDR2 from the germline V gene are SEHNR and FQNEAQ (reference sequence). CDR3 sequence (DNA): TGTGCCAGCAGCTTAACGGCGGGAGGAGGCAATGAGCAGTTCTTC. Translation gives CASSLTAGGGNEQFF.

The chain links TRBV30 to TRBJ2-5, with D unclear. The CDR3 covers 12 residues. Germline CDR1 and CDR2: GTSNPN and SVGIG (reference sequence). V lost 7 bases and J lost 1, with 10 bases in between. The CDR3 coding sequence is TGTGCCTATGGTGACATCCAAGAGACCCAGTACTTC. It is translated as CAYGDIQETQYF.

The chain combines TRBV6-6 with TRBJ2-3; D call uncertain. CDR1 is MNHNY, CDR2 SVGAGI, per germline (reference sequence). Trimming cost V 3 bases and J 6 bases, with 4 bases left between them. The CDR3 loop spans 11 amino acids. The CDR3 nucleotides are TGTGCCAGCAGTTATGAGGATACGCAGTATTTT. Its translation is CASSYEDTQYF.

This clone showed up just once. V is TRBV21-1 and J is TRBJ2-7; the D call of TRBD2 is as the table states it, not checked on the DNA. TRBV21-1 is labeled a pseudogene. This CDR3 region has 17 residues. The CDR3 spells CASSEAQGTAGHYEQYF. CDR3 bases: TGTGCCAGCAGCGAAGCACAGGGAACAGCGGGGCACTACGAGCAGTACTTC.

This rearrangement joins TRBV3-1 (or the pseudogene TRBV3-2) to TRBJ2-7; 11 nucleotides align to TRBD2. The CDR3 has 17 amino acids. Germline V lookup: CDR1 LGHDT, CDR2 YNNKEL (reference sequence). V shed 0 bases and J 4 bases; nucleotides not matched to a gene: 8. CDR3 amino acids: CASSQDETSGSRYEQYF. The CDR3 DNA follows: TGTGCCAGCAGCCAAGATGAAACTAGCGGGAGTAGATACGAGCAGTACTTC.

This clone was seen only a few times. This chain uses TRBV19 with TRBJ1-5; D may be TRBD1 (5 bases). V shed 4 bases and J shed 7 bases, with 11 bases lying between them. Germline lookup yields CDR1 LNHDA and CDR2 SQIVND (reference sequence). This CDR3 contains 13 residues. This CDR3 is CASSSQGLQPQHF. CDR3 in DNA: TGTGCCAGTAGTAGCCAGGGTCTGCAGCCCCAGCATTTT.